This is a list of T cell receptor beta chains from one sample in a study of blood T cell repertoires in COVID-19. Produced via immunoSEQ multiplex PCR; TCRdb's table is partial and in-frame only. The profile shows 190,000 or so clones, approximately 87% of them singletons. Sequenced input: peripheral blood. These receptors were collected from a woman in her late teens or twenties who had recovered from COVID-19. Each CDR3 is given with its conserved first and last residue. The order of the fields is V gene, D gene, J gene, clone size, CDR3 protein, CDR3 DNA. D genes are given only for firm matches. Expanded clones are given a class, and other clones once, few, many or no size at all.

V gene: TRBV6-6
D gene: TRBD1
J gene: TRBJ1-5
clone size: once
CDR3 protein: CASSYSKTGGQPQHF
CDR3 DNA: TGTGCCAGCAGTTACTCGAAGACAGGGGGTCAGCCCCAGCATTTT

V gene: TRBV3-1/TRBV3-2
D gene: NA
J gene: TRBJ1-6
clone size: once
CDR3 protein: CASRIGQYSPLHF
CDR3 DNA: TGTGCCAGCAGGATAGGACAGTATTCACCCCTCCACTTT

V gene: TRBV7-8
D gene: TRBD1
J gene: TRBJ1-5
clone size: NA
CDR3 protein: CASSLAKQGQPQHF
CDR3 DNA: TGTGCCAGCAGCTTAGCGAAACAGGGGCAGCCCCAGCATTTT

V gene: TRBV6-4
D gene: NA
J gene: TRBJ2-1
clone size: few
CDR3 protein: CASSSRDGSYNEQFF
CDR3 DNA: TGTGCCAGCAGCAGCCGGGACGGGAGTTACAATGAGCAGTTCTTC

V gene: TRBV7-2
D gene: TRBD2
J gene: TRBJ2-5
clone size: NA
CDR3 protein: CASSLAPGGGQETQYF
CDR3 DNA: TGTGCCAGCAGCCTGGCGCCGGGGGGGGGTCAAGAGACCCAGTACTTC

V gene: TRBV7-3
D gene: NA
J gene: TRBJ2-1
clone size: once
CDR3 protein: CASSLTTNNEQFF
CDR3 DNA: TGTGCCAGCAGCTTAACGACAAACAATGAGCAGTTCTTC

V gene: TRBV7-8
D gene: NA
J gene: TRBJ1-5
clone size: NA
CDR3 protein: CASSSVSGPQHF
CDR3 DNA: TGTGCCAGCAGCTCAGTCTCGGGACCCCAGCATTTT

V gene: TRBV2
D gene: NA
J gene: TRBJ2-1
clone size: NA
CDR3 protein: CASRDPSVYNEQFF
CDR3 DNA: TGTGCCAGCAGGGATCCTAGTGTCTACAATGAGCAGTTCTTC

V gene: TRBV7-8
D gene: TRBD2
J gene: TRBJ2-7
clone size: NA
CDR3 protein: CASSYRTSWYEQYF
CDR3 DNA: TGTGCCAGCAGCTATCGGACTAGTTGGTACGAGCAGTACTTC

V gene: TRBV6-1
D gene: TRBD2
J gene: TRBJ2-5
clone size: NA
CDR3 protein: CASSELAVQETQYF
CDR3 DNA: TGTGCCAGCAGTGAACTAGCGGTACAAGAGACCCAGTACTTC

V gene: TRBV7-3
D gene: TRBD1
J gene: TRBJ2-2
clone size: NA
CDR3 protein: CASRIQGAPNTGELFF
CDR3 DNA: TGTGCCAGCAGGATACAGGGGGCCCCGAACACCGGGGAGCTGTTTTTT

V gene: TRBV6-5
D gene: TRBD2
J gene: TRBJ2-1
clone size: NA
CDR3 protein: CASSYARAGGDEQFF
CDR3 DNA: TGTGCCAGCAGTTACGCTCGAGCGGGGGGGGATGAGCAGTTCTTC

V gene: TRBV4-3
D gene: NA
J gene: TRBJ1-1
clone size: NA
CDR3 protein: CASSQDPRGGKFKGTEAFF
CDR3 DNA: TGCGCCAGCAGCCAAGATCCTAGGGGGGGGAAATTCAAGGGCACTGAAGCTTTCTTT

V gene: TRBV4-3
D gene: TRBD2
J gene: TRBJ2-1
clone size: NA
CDR3 protein: CASSHLTSGRSDEQFF
CDR3 DNA: TGCGCCAGCAGCCATCTGACTAGCGGGAGGAGCGATGAGCAGTTCTTC

V gene: TRBV19
D gene: TRBD2
J gene: TRBJ2-7
clone size: NA
CDR3 protein: CASSPRTSGGRAGDEQYF
CDR3 DNA: TGTGCCAGTAGTCCCCGGACTAGCGGGGGCCGTGCGGGAGACGAGCAGTACTTC

V gene: TRBV21-1
D gene: NA
J gene: TRBJ2-7
clone size: NA
CDR3 protein: CASSKSPPGNSGGFLSYEQYF
CDR3 DNA: TGTGCCAGCAGCAAATCCCCACCAGGCAATAGCGGGGGGTTCCTTTCCTACGAGCAGTACTTC

V gene: TRBV5-5
D gene: NA
J gene: TRBJ2-2
clone size: NA
CDR3 protein: CASSNPLQGRTGELFF
CDR3 DNA: TGTGCCAGCAGCAACCCGTTACAGGGAAGGACCGGGGAGCTGTTTTTT

V gene: TRBV4-3
D gene: TRBD1
J gene: TRBJ2-7
clone size: few
CDR3 protein: CASSQDATGDYEQYF
CDR3 DNA: TGCGCCAGCAGCCAAGACGCGACAGGGGACTACGAGCAGTACTTC

V gene: TRBV12-5
D gene: NA
J gene: TRBJ1-2
clone size: NA
CDR3 protein: CASGLSDRFYGYTF
CDR3 DNA: TGTGCTAGTGGTTTGTCCGACAGGTTCTATGGCTACACCTTC

V gene: TRBV29-1
D gene: NA
J gene: TRBJ1-1
clone size: NA
CDR3 protein: CSVERFQNTEAFF
CDR3 DNA: TGCAGCGTTGAACGGTTCCAGAACACTGAAGCTTTCTTT

V gene: TRBV11-2
D gene: TRBD2
J gene: TRBJ2-1
clone size: NA
CDR3 protein: CASSWGGEQFF
CDR3 DNA: TGTGCCAGCAGTTGGGGGGGTGAGCAGTTCTTC

V gene: TRBV7-2
D gene: TRBD1
J gene: TRBJ1-3
clone size: few
CDR3 protein: CASSSGQGSGNTIYF
CDR3 DNA: TGTGCCAGCAGTTCCGGACAGGGGTCTGGAAACACCATATATTTT

V gene: TRBV6-5
D gene: TRBD2
J gene: TRBJ2-3
clone size: NA
CDR3 protein: CASSGLAGTDTQYF
CDR3 DNA: TGTGCCAGCAGCGGACTAGCGGGGACAGATACGCAGTATTTT

V gene: TRBV27
D gene: TRBD1
J gene: TRBJ2-1
clone size: once
CDR3 protein: CASRWQGAPNEQFF
CDR3 DNA: TGTGCCAGCAGGTGGCAGGGGGCGCCGAATGAGCAGTTCTTC

V gene: TRBV6-5
D gene: TRBD2
J gene: TRBJ2-3
clone size: NA
CDR3 protein: CASRHLAGGTDTQYF
CDR3 DNA: TGTGCCAGCCGGCACTTAGCGGGGGGCACAGATACGCAGTATTTT

V gene: TRBV4-2
D gene: NA
J gene: TRBJ1-1
clone size: NA
CDR3 protein: CASSQEGGMNTEAFF
CDR3 DNA: TGTGCCAGCAGCCAAGAGGGGGGTATGAACACTGAAGCTTTCTTT

V gene: TRBV3-1/TRBV3-2
D gene: TRBD2
J gene: TRBJ2-3
clone size: NA
CDR3 protein: CASSHAGRDPDTQYF
CDR3 DNA: TGTGCCAGCAGCCACGCGGGGAGGGACCCAGATACGCAGTATTTT

V gene: TRBV4-3
D gene: NA
J gene: TRBJ1-2
clone size: NA
CDR3 protein: CASSQGGHDYGYTF
CDR3 DNA: TGCGCCAGCAGCCAAGGGGGGCATGACTATGGCTACACCTTC

V gene: TRBV5-1
D gene: NA
J gene: TRBJ2-5
clone size: NA
CDR3 protein: CASSLVSQETQYF
CDR3 DNA: TGCGCCAGCAGCTTGGTGAGCCAAGAGACCCAGTACTTC

V gene: TRBV9
D gene: TRBD1
J gene: TRBJ1-2
clone size: NA
CDR3 protein: CASSVGRVTGTVGYTF
CDR3 DNA: TGTGCCAGCAGCGTAGGCAGGGTGACAGGGACGGTTGGCTACACCTTC

V gene: TRBV19
D gene: TRBD1
J gene: TRBJ2-3
clone size: NA
CDR3 protein: CASSPRQGANTQYF
CDR3 DNA: TGTGCCAGTAGCCCCCGCCAGGGGGCAAATACGCAGTATTTT

V gene: TRBV7-9
D gene: TRBD2
J gene: TRBJ2-7
clone size: once
CDR3 protein: CASSWGGPYYEQYF
CDR3 DNA: TGTGCCAGCAGCTGGGGGGGACCGTACTACGAGCAGTACTTC

V gene: TRBV15
D gene: TRBD1
J gene: TRBJ2-7
clone size: NA
CDR3 protein: CATSRAGDRGHYEQYF
CDR3 DNA: TGTGCCACCAGCAGAGCAGGGGACAGGGGTCACTACGAGCAGTACTTC

V gene: TRBV4-1
D gene: TRBD1
J gene: TRBJ1-1
clone size: once
CDR3 protein: CASSQGDRRATEAFF
CDR3 DNA: TGCGCCAGCAGCCAAGGGGACAGGAGGGCCACTGAAGCTTTCTTT

V gene: TRBV9
D gene: NA
J gene: TRBJ1-1
clone size: NA
CDR3 protein: CASSVVAGVNTEAFF
CDR3 DNA: TGTGCCAGCAGCGTAGTGGCAGGTGTGAACACTGAAGCTTTCTTT

V gene: TRBV5-5
D gene: NA
J gene: TRBJ2-3
clone size: NA
CDR3 protein: CASSLWAAARGSTDTQYF
CDR3 DNA: TGTGCCAGCAGCTTGTGGGCGGCCGCGCGGGGAAGCACAGATACGCAGTATTTT

V gene: TRBV2
D gene: TRBD1
J gene: TRBJ1-2
clone size: NA
CDR3 protein: CASSDQGTVGYGYTF
CDR3 DNA: TGTGCCAGCAGCGACCAAGGGACAGTGGGCTATGGCTACACCTTC

V gene: TRBV7-3
D gene: NA
J gene: TRBJ2-1
clone size: NA
CDR3 protein: CASSSNRDTHFNEQFF
CDR3 DNA: TGTGCCAGCAGCTCCAACCGGGACACCCACTTCAATGAGCAGTTCTTC

V gene: TRBV6-2/TRBV6-3
D gene: NA
J gene: TRBJ1-1
clone size: NA
CDR3 protein: CASSYSGGPEAFF
CDR3 DNA: TGTGCCAGCAGTTACTCAGGGGGACCTGAAGCTTTCTTT

V gene: TRBV13
D gene: TRBD1
J gene: TRBJ1-1
clone size: NA
CDR3 protein: CASSIPRDRETEAFF
CDR3 DNA: TGTGCCAGCAGCATACCCCGGGACAGGGAAACTGAAGCTTTCTTT

V gene: TRBV19
D gene: NA
J gene: TRBJ1-5
clone size: NA
CDR3 protein: CASSIGQGRNQPQHF
CDR3 DNA: TGTGCCAGTAGTATCGGGCAGGGGAGAAATCAGCCCCAGCATTTT

V gene: TRBV5-4
D gene: NA
J gene: TRBJ2-2
clone size: many
CDR3 protein: CASSLFGLTNTGELFF
CDR3 DNA: TGTGCCAGCAGCTTGTTCGGACTAACTAACACCGGGGAGCTGTTTTTT

V gene: TRBV7-6
D gene: NA
J gene: TRBJ1-1
clone size: NA
CDR3 protein: CASSLDRNTEAFF
CDR3 DNA: TGTGCCAGCAGCTTGGACAGGAACACTGAAGCTTTCTTT

V gene: TRBV10-3
D gene: TRBD1
J gene: TRBJ2-7
clone size: NA
CDR3 protein: CAISGTGTGEQYF
CDR3 DNA: TGTGCCATCAGCGGGACAGGGACGGGGGAGCAGTACTTC

V gene: TRBV6-5
D gene: TRBD2
J gene: TRBJ2-3
clone size: NA
CDR3 protein: CASSYRGGGADTQYF
CDR3 DNA: TGTGCCAGCAGTTATCGGGGCGGGGGGGCAGATACGCAGTATTTT

V gene: TRBV20-1
D gene: TRBD1
J gene: TRBJ2-7
clone size: once
CDR3 protein: CSAGGQGVQNF
CDR3 DNA: TGCAGTGCTGGCGGACAGGGAGTCCAGAATTTC

V gene: TRBV6-6
D gene: TRBD1
J gene: TRBJ1-1
clone size: NA
CDR3 protein: CASSYLGQGAGAEAFF
CDR3 DNA: TGTGCCAGCAGTTACTTGGGACAGGGGGCAGGGGCTGAAGCTTTCTTT

V gene: TRBV27
D gene: TRBD1
J gene: TRBJ1-1
clone size: NA
CDR3 protein: CASSAMTGAVEAFF
CDR3 DNA: TGTGCCAGCAGTGCAATGACAGGGGCGGTTGAAGCTTTCTTT

V gene: TRBV18
D gene: NA
J gene: TRBJ2-5
clone size: NA
CDR3 protein: CASSPRSGGETQYF
CDR3 DNA: TGTGCCAGCTCACCACGGAGTGGGGGGGAGACCCAGTACTTC

V gene: TRBV3-1/TRBV3-2
D gene: NA
J gene: TRBJ2-2
clone size: few
CDR3 protein: CASSLLNGELFF
CDR3 DNA: TGTGCCAGCAGCCTTTTAAACGGGGAGCTGTTTTTT

V gene: TRBV13
D gene: TRBD1
J gene: TRBJ2-3
clone size: NA
CDR3 protein: CASSLVGTGYSDTQYF
CDR3 DNA: TGTGCCAGCAGCTTAGTCGGGACAGGGTATTCAGATACGCAGTATTTT

V gene: TRBV5-1
D gene: TRBD1
J gene: TRBJ2-7
clone size: NA
CDR3 protein: CASSLVEATGTYEQYF
CDR3 DNA: TGCGCCAGCAGCTTGGTTGAAGCGACAGGGACGTACGAGCAGTACTTC

V gene: TRBV4-3
D gene: TRBD1
J gene: TRBJ1-6
clone size: NA
CDR3 protein: CASGHRFWTGESYNSPLHF
CDR3 DNA: TGCGCCAGCGGGCACCGTTTCTGGACAGGGGAGTCCTATAATTCACCCCTCCACTTT

V gene: TRBV5-1
D gene: TRBD2
J gene: TRBJ2-1
clone size: NA
CDR3 protein: CASSLARTSGSSSEQFF
CDR3 DNA: TGCGCCAGCAGCTTGGCCCGGACTAGCGGGAGCTCTAGTGAGCAGTTCTTC